These T cell receptor beta chains were read from a single sample in a study of T cells in Graves' hyperthyroidism and ophthalmopathy. TCRdb called the multiplex PCR reads again in MiXCR, with one record for every CDR3 protein. The data contain roughly 630,000 distinct CDR3 sequences, 15% to 19% of them singletons. Sequencing input: blood. All receptors come from a woman aged 25 to 39 with Graves' hyperthyroidism. Each CDR3 is given with its conserved first and last residue. A D gene is named only where the DNA matches it firmly. Some rows have no size entry. The others give once, few or many, or a class for an expanded clone.

abundance	v_gene	d_gene	len	j_gene	CDR3aa	CDR3nt
few	TRBV9	TRBD2	16	TRBJ2-7	CASSADFTSGIYEQYF	TGTGCCAGCAGCGCAGATTTCACTAGCGGGATCTACGAGCAGTACTTC
many	TRBV20-1	TRBD2	16	TRBJ2-1	CSARLAGIRSYNEQFF	TGCAGTGCCAGACTAGCGGGAATCCGGTCCTACAATGAGCAGTTCTTC
few	TRBV30	TRBD2	14	TRBJ2-2	CAWRRGAHTGELFF	TGTGCCTGGAGGCGGGGGGCGCACACCGGGGAGCTGTTTTTT
few	TRBV9	.	15	TRBJ1-1	CASSVVGEGFSEAFF	TGTGCCAGCAGCGTAGTGGGGGAAGGATTTAGTGAAGCTTTCTTT
.	TRBV20-1	TRBD1	15	TRBJ1-2	CSASLRTGNNYGYTF	TGCAGTGCAAGCCTCAGGACAGGGAATAACTATGGCTACACCTTC
many	TRBV7-3	.	13	TRBJ2-1	CASSPTGSGEQFF	TGTGCCAGCAGCCCAACAGGGTCGGGTGAGCAGTTCTTC
few	TRBV20-1	.	13	TRBJ1-1	CSARRTGGTEAFF	TGCAGTGCAAGACGGACCGGAGGGACTGAAGCTTTCTTT
.	TRBV10-3	.	14	TRBJ2-3	CAISGAKSTDTQYF	TGTGCCATCAGTGGTGCGAAGTCCACAGATACGCAGTATTTT
few	TRBV5-1	TRBD2	16	TRBJ2-2	CASSLLAGRGTGELFF	TGCGCCAGCAGTCTATTAGCGGGACGGGGCACCGGGGAGCTGTTTTTT
many	TRBV30	.	11	TRBJ1-1	CAWRGFAEAFF	TGTGCCTGGAGGGGTTTCGCTGAAGCTTTCTTT
many	TRBV28	TRBD2	17	TRBJ2-3	CASSFGLAGGSTDTQYF	TGTGCCAGCAGTTTTGGGCTAGCGGGAGGCTCCACAGATACGCAGTATTTT
many	TRBV5-1	.	13	TRBJ2-3	CASSLYLGDTQYF	TGCGCCAGCAGCTTGTATCTTGGAGATACGCAGTATTTT
many	TRBV6-1	TRBD1	16	TRBJ1-1	CASSTGQGAMNTEAFF	TGTGCCAGCAGCACCGGACAGGGGGCAATGAACACTGAAGCTTTCTTT
few	TRBV28	.	15	TRBJ2-2	CASSSQGLGTGELFF	TGTGCCAGCAGTTCCCAGGGGCTGGGCACCGGGGAGCTGTTTTTT
many	TRBV20-1	TRBD2	15	TRBJ2-2	CSAPWLAGDTGELFF	TGCAGTGCCCCCTGGCTAGCGGGAGACACCGGGGAGCTGTTTTTT
many	TRBV2	.	12	TRBJ2-7	CASRGSTGRQYF	TGTGCCAGCAGGGGGTCGACAGGCAGGCAGTACTTC
many	TRBV6-2/TRBV6-3	.	16	TRBJ2-4	CASSSHGPDAKNIQYF	TGTGCCAGCAGCAGCCACGGACCTGATGCCAAAAACATTCAGTACTTC
.	TRBV5-1	TRBD2	15	TRBJ2-2	CASSRLAGVGWELFF	TGCGCCAGCAGCCGGCTAGCGGGAGTGGGCTGGGAGCTGTTTTTT
.	TRBV6-5	TRBD1	15	TRBJ2-7	CASSYSTGQAYEQYF	TGTGCCAGCAGTTACTCCACGGGACAGGCCTACGAGCAGTACTTC
many	TRBV7-3	TRBD2	21	TRBJ2-1	CASSLVGWARTSGTPYNEQFF	TGTGCCAGCAGCTTAGTGGGATGGGCGAGGACTAGCGGGACACCCTACAATGAGCAGTTCTTC
few	TRBV7-2	.	12	TRBJ2-5	CAGSLSGETQYF	TGTGCCGGCAGCTTAAGCGGGGAGACCCAGTACTTC
many	TRBV3-1	TRBD2	16	TRBJ2-1	CASSQEVGTSANEQFF	TGTGCCAGCAGCCAAGAAGTAGGGACTAGCGCCAATGAGCAGTTCTTC
few	TRBV7-2	.	14	TRBJ2-7	CASSFLGESYEQYF	TGTGCCAGCAGCTTTCTTGGGGAAAGTTACGAGCAGTACTTC
many	TRBV28	.	14	TRBJ1-2	CASSLSGTVYGYTF	TGTGCCAGCAGTTTATCAGGGACTGTCTATGGCTACACCTTC
.	TRBV10-3	TRBD2	16	TRBJ2-2	CAISESGTTNTGELFF	TGTGCCATCAGTGAGTCCGGGACTACGAACACCGGGGAGCTGTTTTTT
many	TRBV11-2	.	14	TRBJ1-4	CASSLRRLNEKLFF	TGTGCCAGCAGCTTACGCAGGCTTAATGAAAAACTGTTTTTT
many	TRBV28	TRBD1	17	TRBJ1-5	CASSWSQGTNGNQPQHF	TGTGCCAGCAGTTGGTCACAGGGGACCAACGGTAATCAGCCCCAGCATTTT
many	TRBV27	TRBD1	15	TRBJ2-7	CASSPGQGTTYEQYF	TGTGCCAGCAGTCCTGGACAGGGTACCACCTACGAGCAGTACTTC
.	TRBV18	TRBD1	18	TRBJ1-5	CASSQYPPGQGMGQPQHF	TGTGCCAGCTCACAGTACCCTCCGGGACAGGGTATGGGTCAGCCCCAGCATTTT
once	TRBV19	.	15	TRBJ2-7	CASSLYLGPFYEQYF	TGTGCCAGTAGTCTTTACCTCGGGCCCTTCTACGAGCAGTACTTC
.	TRBV20-1	TRBD1	14	TRBJ1-3	CSASPGTAGNTIYF	TGCAGTGCTAGCCCGGGGACAGCTGGAAACACCATATATTTT
few	TRBV20-1	TRBD2	16	TRBJ2-1	CSARDRRLAGGAEQFF	TGCAGTGCTAGAGACCGACGACTAGCGGGAGGGGCGGAGCAGTTCTTC
few	TRBV29-1	.	10	TRBJ1-1	CSVEVTEAFF	TGCAGCGTTGAGGTGACGGAGGCTTTCTTT
many	TRBV11-2	.	14	TRBJ2-7	CASSQGTDGSEQYF	TGTGCCAGCAGCCAAGGGACGGACGGGAGCGAGCAGTACTTC
few	TRBV18	TRBD2	14	TRBJ2-7	CASSPGSSGYEQYF	TGTGCCAGCTCACCAGGTTCTAGCGGCTACGAGCAGTACTTC
.	TRBV6-1	TRBD1	15	TRBJ2-7	CASSALQGAAYEQYF	TGTGCCAGCAGTGCCCTACAGGGGGCTGCCTACGAGCAGTACTTC
many	TRBV11-2	.	11	TRBJ2-1	CASSLAESQFF	TGTGCCAGCAGCTTAGCCGAGTCGCAGTTCTTC
few	TRBV6-1	.	14	TRBJ1-1	CASSELGSRAEAFF	TGTGCCAGCAGTGAACTGGGTTCAAGGGCTGAAGCTTTCTTT
.	TRBV7-3	TRBD2	14	TRBJ2-7	CASSLYGGAYEQYF	TGTGCCAGCAGCTTATACGGGGGGGCCTACGAGCAGTACTTC
many	TRBV6-1	.	11	TRBJ2-7	CASSNAGEQYF	TGTGCCAGCAGTAACGCGGGGGAGCAGTACTTC
.	TRBV11-2	TRBD2	13	TRBJ2-1	CATTSEPYNEQFF	TGTGCCACGACTAGCGAGCCTTACAATGAGCAGTTCTTC
.	TRBV4-2	.	15	TRBJ2-3	CASSQAVVPTDTQYF	TGTGCCAGCAGCCAGGCTGTAGTCCCCACAGATACGCAGTATTTT
few	TRBV6-2/TRBV6-3	.	14	TRBJ1-2	CASRSRGVVYGYTF	TGTGCCAGCAGGTCCCGGGGGGTGGTCTATGGCTACACCTTC
.	TRBV7-9	TRBD2	16	TRBJ2-3	CASSAPSGPSTDTQYF	TGTGCCAGCAGCGCACCTAGCGGGCCGAGCACAGATACGCAGTATTTT
many	TRBV18	.	12	TRBJ2-1	CASSPPVGDQFF	TGTGCCAGCTCACCCCCGGTGGGTGATCAGTTCTTC
.	TRBV19	.	15	TRBJ1-2	CASSIRTERYYGYTF	TGTGCCAGTAGTATACGAACGGAGAGGTACTATGGCTACACCTTC
many	TRBV6-1	TRBD2	15	TRBJ2-1	CASRTVAGGNNEQFF	TGTGCCAGCAGGACGGTAGCGGGAGGGAACAATGAGCAGTTCTTC
many	TRBV27	TRBD1	16	TRBJ2-1	CASRAMDRGPFNEQFF	TGTGCCAGCAGAGCGATGGACAGGGGGCCGTTCAATGAGCAGTTCTTC
many	TRBV12-3/TRBV12-4	TRBD2	14	TRBJ2-1	CASGRAGGKNEQFF	TGTGCCAGCGGGCGAGCGGGGGGTAAGAATGAGCAGTTCTTC